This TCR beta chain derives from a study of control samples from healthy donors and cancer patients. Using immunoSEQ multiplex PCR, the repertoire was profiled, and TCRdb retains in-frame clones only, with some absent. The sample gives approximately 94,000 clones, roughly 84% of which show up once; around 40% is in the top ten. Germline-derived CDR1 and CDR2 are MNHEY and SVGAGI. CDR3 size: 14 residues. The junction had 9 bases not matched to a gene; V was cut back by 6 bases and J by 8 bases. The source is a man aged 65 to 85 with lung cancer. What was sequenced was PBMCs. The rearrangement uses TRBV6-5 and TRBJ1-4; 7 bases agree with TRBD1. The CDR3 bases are TGTGCCAGCAGCTCTAGGGGGCGTGGGGAAAAACTGTTTTTT. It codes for CASSSRGRGEKLFF.